This TCR beta chain came from a study of regulatory T cells in long-lasting Graves disease. Study-wide results and limits: TRBV28, TRBJ1-2 and TRBJ2-5 emerged as the favored segments in persistent disease. Graves' patients with persistent disease showed TCR diversity lower than patients newly diagnosed.

Time point here: persistent/refractory GD, antithyroid drugs over 5 years with positive TRAb. Researchers made the TCR library from RNA that was extracted from PBMCs. Recruitment took place at an endocrinology department in Xi'an, China. This clonotype was seen at least ten times. Its specificity is unknown. The CDR3 extends over 12 amino acids. Trimming cost V 5 bases and J 7 bases, with 12 bases left between them. Germline CDR1 and CDR2: MNHEY and SMNVEV (reference sequence). Building the TCR beta libraries relied on iRepertoire HTBI primers, and CDR3 regions underwent Arm-PCR. Via MiXCR, TCRdb re-called the multiplex PCR reads, giving one row per CDR3 protein. The sample lists 300,000 to 500,000 distinct CDR3 sequences, under 25% occurring once.

The specimen was peripheral blood mononuclear cells (PBMCs), collected when the disease was refractory, from a patient treated with antithyroid drugs. V gene TRBV27 combines with J gene TRBJ2-7, with D possibly called TRBD1 or TRBD2 (6 bases each). This clonotype was obtained from a female donor with Graves disease. For the CDR3, the DNA is TGTGCCAGCAGTAGGGGGGCAAGTGAGCAGTACTTC. Its protein is CASSRGASEQYF.